These 15 T cell receptor beta chains came from one sample sequenced in a study of OX40 agonist ivuxolimab in advanced cancers. The method was immunoSEQ multiplex PCR; TCRdb's version includes in-frame clones alone and lacks a portion of them. Altogether 60,000 to 95,000 clones are present, approximately 83% being singletons, with the ten largest covering under 0.75%. Sequences were derived from CD4+ or CD8+ T cells sorted from blood, sampled in a trial of the OX40 agonist ivuxolimab. All receptors derive from an adult with an advanced solid tumor such as melanoma, head and neck, liver or kidney cancer.

This clone was seen only a few times. The CDR3 is CAISEPRQGPYEQYF. Here the CDR3 DNA reads TGTGCCATCAGTGAGCCAAGACAGGGCCCCTACGAGCAGTACTTC. The J gene is TRBJ2-7, the V gene TRBV10-3, with 7 bases fitting TRBD1. Germline V lookup: CDR1 ENHRY, CDR2 SYGVKD. Unmatched junction bases numbered 6, after V lost 2 bases and J lost 2 bases. The CDR3 length is 15 residues.

The J gene is TRBJ1-4, the V gene TRBV6-5; 8 bases align to TRBD1. The V and J ends lost 6 bases and 5 bases, in that order; junction bases with no gene match: 8. The CDR3 is 15 residues long. The V gene's germline CDR1 is MNHEY and CDR2 SVGAGI. The CDR3, as DNA: TGTGCCAGCAGCCAGTCCGGGGACAGGAATGAAAAACTGTTTTTT. Translating gives CASSQSGDRNEKLFF.

This chain uses TRBV2 with TRBJ1-1, with 8 bases matching TRBD1. With V trimmed by 3 bases and J by 5 bases, 5 bases remained unmatched. CDR1 and CDR2 from the germline V gene are SNHLY and FYNNEI. This CDR3 contains 14 residues. The CDR3 nucleotides are TGTGCCAGCAGTGATGGACAGGGAGTTACTGAAGCTTTCTTT. It encodes CASSDGQGVTEAFF. Drawing the rest from reference TRBV2 and TRBJ1-1, the complete variable domain is EPEVTQTPSHQVTQMGQEVILRCVPISNHLYFYWYRQILGQKVEFLVSFYNNEISEKSEIFDDQFSVERPDGSNFTLKIRSTKLEDSAMYFCASSDGQGVTEAFFGQGTRLTVV.

The rearrangement uses TRBV7-6 and TRBJ2-7; 7 bases map to TRBD1. Germline V gene lookup returns CDR1 SGHVS and CDR2 FNYEAQ. This CDR3 is 15 amino acids long. V lost 5 bases to trimming and J lost 6 bases; unmatched junction nucleotides: 13. CDR3: CASSLGDSRATEQYF. CDR3 nucleotide sequence: TGTGCCAGCAGCCTAGGGGACAGTAGGGCGACCGAGCAGTACTTC.

The table lists this clone with a count of one. The gene calls are TRBV7-3 and TRBJ1-6; 7 nucleotides line up with TRBD1. This CDR3 region has 18 residues. The V segment lost 2 bases and the J segment 10 bases; nucleotides outside the gene matches: 17. CDR1 is SGHTA and CDR2 is FQGTGA in the germline V gene. CDR3 region: CASSLSDRDPLPGSPLHF. Written as DNA, the CDR3 is TGTGCCAGCAGCTTATCCGACAGGGACCCCCTCCCTGGGTCACCCCTCCACTTT.

This sequence joins TRBV5-1 and TRBJ2-5; D not resolved. With 0 bases removed from V and 5 bases from J, the gap between germline ends came to 8 bases. CDR3 size: 13 residues. CDR1 SGHRS and CDR2 YFSETQ come from the germline V gene. CDR3 sequence: CASSLGGVETQYF. DNA of the CDR3: TGCGCCAGCAGCTTGGGAGGAGTGGAGACCCAGTACTTC. The variable domain in full, completed from reference TRBV5-1 and TRBJ2-5, reads KAGVTQTPRYLIKTRGQQVTLSCSPISGHRSVSWYQQTPGQGLQFLFEYFSETQRNKGNFPGRFSGRQFSNSRSEMNVSTLELGDSALYLCASSLGGVETQYFGPGTRLLVL.

The chain carries TRBV4-1 and TRBJ2-5; D is ambiguous. The CDR3 totals 16 residues. Germline V gene data show CDR1 as MGHRA and CDR2 as YSYEKL. V was shortened by 2 bases and J by 2 bases, with 15 bases between the two germline ends. CDR3 amino acids: CASSQMSVGVQETQYF. CDR3 nucleotides: TGCGCCAGCAGCCAAATGAGTGTTGGGGTGCAAGAGACCCAGTACTTC.

J is TRBJ1-3 and V is TRBV6-1; D perhaps matches TRBD1 (5 bases). The CDR3 has 14 residues. V lost 6 bases and J lost 2, with 11 bases in between. Per the germline V gene, CDR1 is MNHNS and CDR2 is SASEGT. For the CDR3, the DNA is TGTGCCAGCAGCAACAGGATGCCTGGAAACACCATATATTTT. It is translated as CASSNRMPGNTIYF.

This chain connects TRBV18 to TRBJ2-7, with a possible D match to TRBD1 (5 bases). V shed 2 bases and J shed 5 bases, with 10 bases lying between them. This CDR3 comprises 13 residues. Per the germline V gene, CDR1 is KGHSH and CDR2 is LQKENI. CDR3 region: CASSPVWGDEQYF. DNA for the CDR3: TGTGCCAGCTCACCAGTTTGGGGCGACGAGCAGTACTTC.

The V gene is TRBV29-1, the J gene TRBJ1-2; tentatively, D is TRBD1 (5 bases). Germline loops: CDR1 SQVTM, CDR2 ANQGSEA. Trimming shortened V by 6 bases and J by 6 bases, and 14 bases separated the two germline ends. The CDR3 length is 12 residues. As DNA, the CDR3 is TGCAGCGTGGGGGGGATTACGAATGGCTACACCTTC. Protein sequence: CSVGGITNGYTF.

This clone has only a few counts. The V call is TRBV5-8, the J call TRBJ2-2, with 8 nucleotides matching TRBD1. V was pared by 4 bases and J by 7 bases, with 6 bases of the junction left unmatched. Germline V CDR1 and CDR2: SGHTS, YDEGEE. The CDR3 has 14 residues. As DNA, the CDR3 is TGTGCCAGCAGCCAACAGGGGGTTGACGGGGAGCTGTTTTTT. Residues: CASSQQGVDGELFF.

The chain combines TRBV30 with TRBJ2-5; D is tentatively TRBD1 or TRBD2 (5 bases each). The CDR3 has 13 residues. V was trimmed by 2 bases and J by 1 base, leaving 8 bases between them. Germline V lookup: CDR1 GTSNPN, CDR2 SVGIG (reference sequence). CDR3 amino acids: CAWSSGTQETQYF. For the CDR3, the DNA is TGTGCCTGGAGTTCAGGGACCCAAGAGACCCAGTACTTC.

This sequence joins TRBV10-3 and TRBJ2-1, with D unresolved. V dropped 7 bases and J dropped 7 bases, with 8 bases sitting between them. The germline gives CDR1 ENHRY, CDR2 SYGVKD. The CDR3 contains 11 residues. The CDR3 protein is CAITLGNEQFF. CDR3 coding DNA: TGTGCCATCACCCTGGGGAATGAGCAGTTCTTC.

The chain recombines TRBV11-2 with TRBJ2-1; D call uncertain. This CDR3 comprises 16 residues. Trimming cost V 4 bases and J 7 bases, with 20 bases left between them. In germline, CDR1 is SGHAT, CDR2 FQNNGV. CDR3 amino acids: CASSSASTLFGNEQFF. CDR3 DNA: TGTGCCAGCAGCTCAGCCTCGACACTATTTGGAAATGAGCAGTTCTTC.

J is TRBJ2-5 and V is TRBV4-1; 8 bases match TRBD1. The CDR3 contains 15 residues. Trimming removed 4 bases from V and 6 bases from J; junction bases left unmatched: 10. Germline V gene lookup returns CDR1 MGHRA and CDR2 YSYEKL. The DNA of the CDR3 is TGCGCCAGCAGCCGAACACAGGGGGACACAAAGACCCAGTACTTC. Its translation is CASSRTQGDTKTQYF.